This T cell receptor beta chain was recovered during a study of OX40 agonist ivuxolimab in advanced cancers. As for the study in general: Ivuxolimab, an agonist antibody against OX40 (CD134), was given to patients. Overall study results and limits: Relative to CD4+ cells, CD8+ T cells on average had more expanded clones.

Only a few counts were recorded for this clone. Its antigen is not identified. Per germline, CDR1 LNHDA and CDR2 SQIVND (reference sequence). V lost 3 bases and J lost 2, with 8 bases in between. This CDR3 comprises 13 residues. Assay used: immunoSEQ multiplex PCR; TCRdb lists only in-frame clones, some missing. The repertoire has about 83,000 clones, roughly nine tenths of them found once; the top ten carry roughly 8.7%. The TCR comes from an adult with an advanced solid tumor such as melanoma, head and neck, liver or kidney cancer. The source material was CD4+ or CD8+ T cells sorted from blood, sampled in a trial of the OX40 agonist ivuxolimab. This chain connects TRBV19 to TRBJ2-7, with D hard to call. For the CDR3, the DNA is TGTGCCAGTAGTATTGCCCTGACCTACGAGCAGTACTTC. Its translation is CASSIALTYEQYF.